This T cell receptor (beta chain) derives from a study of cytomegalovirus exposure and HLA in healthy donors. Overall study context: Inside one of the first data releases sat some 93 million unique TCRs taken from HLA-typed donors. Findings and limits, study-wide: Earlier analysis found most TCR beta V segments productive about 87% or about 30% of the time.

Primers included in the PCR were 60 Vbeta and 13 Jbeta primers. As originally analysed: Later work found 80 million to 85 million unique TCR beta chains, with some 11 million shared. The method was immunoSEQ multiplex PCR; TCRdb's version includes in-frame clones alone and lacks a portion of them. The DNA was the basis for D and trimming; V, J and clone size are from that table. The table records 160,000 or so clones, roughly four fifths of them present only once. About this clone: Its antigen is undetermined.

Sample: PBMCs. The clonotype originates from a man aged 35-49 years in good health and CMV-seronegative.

CDR3 DNA: TGTGCCAGCAGCCGCCCCCCCGTGGCTGGAGACACAGATACGCAGTATTTT. This gives the protein CASSRPPVAGDTDTQYF. The chain employs TRBV4-2 and TRBJ2-3; D is ambiguous. The V end was cut by 4 bases, the J end by 2 bases, with 19 bases between. Germline V gives CDR1 LGHNA, CDR2 YNFKEQ. The CDR3 contains 17 residues.